This T cell receptor beta chain was captured in a study of CD8 T cells in Susac syndrome. Study-wide findings and caveats: A relatively small number of individuals underwent TCR sequencing and HLA analysis.

Points on this clonotype: What it binds is unknown.

With random hexamers, roughly 0.45 to 1 ug RNA was reverse transcribed. The amplification used immunoSEQ multiplex PCR on TCR beta CDR3; it spanned 54 Vbeta and 13 Jbeta. One entry per CDR3 protein, called by TCRdb with MiXCR from the immunoSEQ multiplex PCR reads. In the table there are approximately 140,000 distinct CDR3 sequences, roughly 80% of which are singletons. CDR1 is SGHTA and CDR2 is FQGTGA in the germline V gene. Trimming took 4 bases from V and 10 from J, leaving 23 bases between them. The CDR3 is 16 residues long. From blood CD8+ and CD4+ T cells, TCR beta sequences were generated. Each multiple sclerosis control was a treatment-naive patient with relapsing-remitting disease that was either stable or active.

The TCR originated in a human donor with multiple sclerosis. The sequencing sample was made of CD8+ T cells from PBMCs. This chain connects TRBV7-3 to TRBJ2-1; weak D call: TRBD2 (5 bases). The CDR3 here is CASSSGGSPGAYEQFF. The CDR3 DNA follows: TGTGCCAGCAGCTCGGGCGGGTCCCCAGGAGCCTACGAGCAGTTCTTC.